A single T cell receptor (beta chain) is shown here with its context. Its antigen remains unidentified. One base away there is no much larger clone; base qualities are not given. The immunoSEQ Assay, a bias-controlled multiplex PCR, was used to amplify TCRbeta CDR3 regions from genomic DNA. Per the original workflow: Within the assay, amplification of reference gene primers was used to estimate how many nucleated cells each sample contained. Sequence reads were collapsed and filtered to measure the absolute abundance of every unique TCRbeta CDR3 rearrangement. For each sample, productive Simpson clonality was calculated as the square root of Simpson's diversity index across productive rearrangements. Drawn from immuneACCESS, this table holds only the in-frame rearrangements with V and J called that TCRdb kept. Clones are partly lost; checked studies trace under half to an unresolved V gene and leave the rest unexplained. V, J and clone size reflect that table, while D and trimming were determined from the DNA. This sample lists approximately 70,000 clones; approximately 80% were detected once. The biggest ten clones account for approximately 0.8% of the sample.

The junction carries 13 bases between V and J, which are trimmed by 3 bases and 5 bases respectively. Including the terminal cysteine and phenylalanine, the CDR3 comprises 15 residues. The entry retains the CDR3 DNA only, 45 bases that are in frame from base 1. Taken from the germline V gene, the CDR1 and CDR2 loops are KGHDR and SFDVKD. This specimen belongs to a study of blood T cell repertoires in COVID-19 (dated by TCRdb to between 2020 and 2021). General notes on the study: Collaborator samples came from the United States, Italy and Spain and covered acute and convalescent phases of COVID-19. A de-identified subject ID, COVID-19 status, age in years and sex were almost always included in the sample metadata. A freely available public database, intended as a resource for researchers studying the immune response to SARS-CoV-2, is where the repertoires were released. Samples were obtained from the ongoing ImmuneRACE study (first 160 participants) and from 1,254 subjects provided by 6 global collaborators. The material from the prospective study consisted of cDNA or gDNA derived from T cells, B-cell-depleted T cells, or PBMCs. Subjects who had been exposed to COVID-19, were actively infected with it, or had recovered from it provided the deeply sampled blood TCRbeta repertoires that made up the dataset. Where HLA class I and class II types were available, the types were taken from metadata supplied by the sample provider, not from assay-based typing.

Collaborating institutions collected whole blood in K2EDTA tubes following their own protocols. For TCRbeta analysis, collaborators shipped samples as frozen whole blood, isolated PBMCs, or DNA extracted from either of those sample types. Paper-wide results and their limitations: How much clinical and demographic metadata was included differed by source and by participant, and the metadata was provided uncurated.

The TCR comes from a woman in her 70s with acute or convalescent COVID-19. Sequencing input: peripheral blood. Recombination linked TRBV24-1 to TRBJ2-1, and perhaps TRBD1 as D gene, on 6 matching bases. The CDR3 in this case is CATSDRTEKDNEQFF. The base sequence is TGTGCCACCAGTGATCGGACAGAGAAAGACAATGAGCAGTTCTTC.